This T cell receptor (beta chain) was obtained from a study of response to subunit inactivated influenza vaccine. Broader study findings: The authors suggested that every seasonal influenza vaccination recruits few new T cells.

Remarks on this clonotype: Its target is not known.

CDR3 length: 14 residues. Germline V gene sequence: CDR1 ENHRY, CDR2 SYGVKD. The germline V and J ends were trimmed by 4 bases and 4 bases, with 13 bases remaining between them. MiXCR, run by TCRdb on the RT-PCR reads, gives a single entry per CDR3 protein. Of fewer than 600,000 distinct CDR3 sequences in the sample, roughly 7.9% were seen once. Sequenced material: PBMCs from blood, taken less than 25 months after vaccination. This rearrangement joins TRBV10-3 to TRBJ1-1; perhaps TRBD1 as D (6 bases). This TCR was recovered from a man in his fifties or sixties who received an inactivated influenza vaccine. The CDR3 sequence: CAISAGGGVTEAFF. CDR3 nucleotide sequence: TGTGCCATCAGTGCCGGCGGGGGCGTCACTGAAGCTTTCTTT.